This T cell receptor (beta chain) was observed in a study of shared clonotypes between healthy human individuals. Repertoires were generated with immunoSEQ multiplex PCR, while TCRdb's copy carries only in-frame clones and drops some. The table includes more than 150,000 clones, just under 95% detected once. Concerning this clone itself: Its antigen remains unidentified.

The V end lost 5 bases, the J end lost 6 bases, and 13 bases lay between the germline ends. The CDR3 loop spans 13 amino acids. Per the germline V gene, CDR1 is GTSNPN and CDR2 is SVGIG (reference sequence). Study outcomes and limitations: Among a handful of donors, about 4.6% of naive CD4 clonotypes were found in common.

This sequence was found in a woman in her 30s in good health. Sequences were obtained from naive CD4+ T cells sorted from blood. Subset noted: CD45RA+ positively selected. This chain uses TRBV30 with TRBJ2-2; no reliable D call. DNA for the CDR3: TGTGCCTGGCAACGAACCGTGGCCGGGGAGCTGTTTTTT. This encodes CAWQRTVAGELFF.